Only a few counts were recorded for the clone carrying this T cell receptor (beta chain). This entry belongs to a study of blood T cell repertoires in COVID-19. Looked up from germline, CDR1 is MDHEN and CDR2 is SYDVKM. There are 18 residues in the CDR3. V was clipped by 3 bases and J by 0 bases; unmatched bases: 10. Libraries were prepared by immunoSEQ multiplex PCR; TCRdb keeps only in-frame clonotypes and omits some of them. The sample lists around 150,000 clones; around nine tenths were seen once. Sequenced: peripheral blood. V gene TRBV28 combines with J gene TRBJ1-2; 10 nucleotides match TRBD1. The sequence was collected from a woman in her 70s with COVID-19, enrolled during active disease. CDR3 coding DNA: TGTGCCAGCAGTTTTGTGGGGACAGGGGCACCAACTAACTATGGCTACACCTTC. It specifies CASSFVGTGAPTNYGYTF.